The entry below describes one T cell receptor beta chain. The antigen remains undetermined. The sample belongs to a study of T cell responses to AZD1222 COVID-19 vaccine. Overall study context: Combined were second doses at about 4 or about 12 weeks. Broader study findings: The number of AZD1222 recipients seropositive at baseline was only five or six.

TCRdb's copy holds only in-frame clones and misses some; the assay was immunoSEQ multiplex PCR. The sample has about 190,000 clones, over 80% seen once. The material sequenced was peripheral blood, taken on day 0 of AZD1222 vaccination. This TCR derives from an adult in good health.

The CDR3 DNA sequence: TGTGCCATCAGTGGCTATCAGGGGGCAGGGCAGTACTTC. This sequence encodes CAISGYQGAGQYF. This chain connects TRBV10-3 to TRBJ2-7; 8 bases are a match to TRBD1. This CDR3 is 13 amino acids long. Per germline, CDR1 ENHRY and CDR2 SYGVKD. V shed 4 bases and J 9 bases; nucleotides not matched to a gene: 8.